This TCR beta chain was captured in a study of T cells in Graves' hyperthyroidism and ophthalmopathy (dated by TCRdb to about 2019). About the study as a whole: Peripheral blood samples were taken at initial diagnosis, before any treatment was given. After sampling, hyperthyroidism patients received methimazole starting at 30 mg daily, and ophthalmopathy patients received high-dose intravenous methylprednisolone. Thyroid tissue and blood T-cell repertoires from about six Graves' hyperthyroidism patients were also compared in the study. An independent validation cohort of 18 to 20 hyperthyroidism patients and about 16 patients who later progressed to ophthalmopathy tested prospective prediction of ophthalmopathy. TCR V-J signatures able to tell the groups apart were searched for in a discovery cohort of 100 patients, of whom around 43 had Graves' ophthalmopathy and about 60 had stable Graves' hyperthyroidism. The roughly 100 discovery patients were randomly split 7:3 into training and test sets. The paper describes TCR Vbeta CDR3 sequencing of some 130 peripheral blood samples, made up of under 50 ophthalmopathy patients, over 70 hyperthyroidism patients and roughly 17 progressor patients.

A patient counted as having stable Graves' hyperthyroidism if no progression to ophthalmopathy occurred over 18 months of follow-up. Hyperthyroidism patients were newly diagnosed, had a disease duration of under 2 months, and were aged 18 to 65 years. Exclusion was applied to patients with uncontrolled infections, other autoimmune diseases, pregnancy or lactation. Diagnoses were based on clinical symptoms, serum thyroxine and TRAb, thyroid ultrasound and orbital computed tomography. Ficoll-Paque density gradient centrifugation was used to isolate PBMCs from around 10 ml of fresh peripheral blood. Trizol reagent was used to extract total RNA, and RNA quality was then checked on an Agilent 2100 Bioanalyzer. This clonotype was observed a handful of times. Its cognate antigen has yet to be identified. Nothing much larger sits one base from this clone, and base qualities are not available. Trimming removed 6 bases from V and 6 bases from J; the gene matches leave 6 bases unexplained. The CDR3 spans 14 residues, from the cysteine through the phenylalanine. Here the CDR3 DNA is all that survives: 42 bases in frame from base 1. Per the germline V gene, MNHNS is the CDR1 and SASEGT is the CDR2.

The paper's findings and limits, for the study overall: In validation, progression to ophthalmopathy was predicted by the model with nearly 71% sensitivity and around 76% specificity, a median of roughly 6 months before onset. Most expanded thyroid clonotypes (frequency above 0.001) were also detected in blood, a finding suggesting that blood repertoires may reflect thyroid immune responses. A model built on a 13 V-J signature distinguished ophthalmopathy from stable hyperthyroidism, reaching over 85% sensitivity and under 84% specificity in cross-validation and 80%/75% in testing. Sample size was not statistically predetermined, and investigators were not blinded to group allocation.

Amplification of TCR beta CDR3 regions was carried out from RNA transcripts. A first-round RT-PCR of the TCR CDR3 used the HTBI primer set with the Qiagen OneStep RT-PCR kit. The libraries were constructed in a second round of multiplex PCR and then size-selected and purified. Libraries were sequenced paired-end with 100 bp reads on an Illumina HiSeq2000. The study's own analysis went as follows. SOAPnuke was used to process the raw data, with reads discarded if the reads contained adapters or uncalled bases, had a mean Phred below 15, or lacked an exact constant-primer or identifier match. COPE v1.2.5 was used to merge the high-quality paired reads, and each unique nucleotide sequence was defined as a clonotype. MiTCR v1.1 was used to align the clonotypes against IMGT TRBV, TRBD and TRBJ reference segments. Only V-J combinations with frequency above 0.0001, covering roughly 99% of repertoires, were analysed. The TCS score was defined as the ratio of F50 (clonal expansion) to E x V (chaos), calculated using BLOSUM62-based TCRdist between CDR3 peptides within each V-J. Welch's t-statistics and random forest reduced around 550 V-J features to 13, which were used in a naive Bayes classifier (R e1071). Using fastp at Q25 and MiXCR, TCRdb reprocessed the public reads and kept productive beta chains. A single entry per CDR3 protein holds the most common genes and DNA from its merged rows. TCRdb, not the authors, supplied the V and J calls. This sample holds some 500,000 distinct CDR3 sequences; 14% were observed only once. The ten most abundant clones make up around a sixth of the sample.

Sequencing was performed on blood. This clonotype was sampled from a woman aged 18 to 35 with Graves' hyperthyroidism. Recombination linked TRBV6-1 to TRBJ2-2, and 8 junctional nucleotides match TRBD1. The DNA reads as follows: TGTGCCAGCAGGAGAGACAGGGGAGCCGGGGAGCTGTTTTTT. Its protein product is CASRRDRGAGELFF.